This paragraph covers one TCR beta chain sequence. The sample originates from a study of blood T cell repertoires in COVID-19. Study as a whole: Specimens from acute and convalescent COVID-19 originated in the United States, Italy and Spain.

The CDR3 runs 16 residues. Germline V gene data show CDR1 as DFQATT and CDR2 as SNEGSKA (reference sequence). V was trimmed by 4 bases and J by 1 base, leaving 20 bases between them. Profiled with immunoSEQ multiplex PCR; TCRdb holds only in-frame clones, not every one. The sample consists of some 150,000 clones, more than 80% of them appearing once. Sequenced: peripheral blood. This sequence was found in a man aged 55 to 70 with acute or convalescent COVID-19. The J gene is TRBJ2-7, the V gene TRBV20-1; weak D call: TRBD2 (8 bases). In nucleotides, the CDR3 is TGCAGTGCTATTGACAGGGTCGAGCGGGGGTCCTACGAGCAGTACTTC. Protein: CSAIDRVERGSYEQYF.